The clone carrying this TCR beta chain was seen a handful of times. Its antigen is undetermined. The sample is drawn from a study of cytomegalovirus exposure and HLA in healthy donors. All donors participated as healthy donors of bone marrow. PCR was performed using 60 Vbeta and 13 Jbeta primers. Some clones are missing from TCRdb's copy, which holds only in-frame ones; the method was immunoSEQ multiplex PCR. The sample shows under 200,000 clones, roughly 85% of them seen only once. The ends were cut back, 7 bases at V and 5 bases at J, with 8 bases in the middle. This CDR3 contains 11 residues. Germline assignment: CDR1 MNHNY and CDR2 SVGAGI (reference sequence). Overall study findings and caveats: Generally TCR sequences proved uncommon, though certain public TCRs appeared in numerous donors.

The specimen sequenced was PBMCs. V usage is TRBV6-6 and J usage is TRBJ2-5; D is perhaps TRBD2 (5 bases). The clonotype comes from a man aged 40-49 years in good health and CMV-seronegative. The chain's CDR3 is CASIRGETQYF. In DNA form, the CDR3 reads TGTGCCAGCATTCGAGGGGAGACCCAGTACTTC.